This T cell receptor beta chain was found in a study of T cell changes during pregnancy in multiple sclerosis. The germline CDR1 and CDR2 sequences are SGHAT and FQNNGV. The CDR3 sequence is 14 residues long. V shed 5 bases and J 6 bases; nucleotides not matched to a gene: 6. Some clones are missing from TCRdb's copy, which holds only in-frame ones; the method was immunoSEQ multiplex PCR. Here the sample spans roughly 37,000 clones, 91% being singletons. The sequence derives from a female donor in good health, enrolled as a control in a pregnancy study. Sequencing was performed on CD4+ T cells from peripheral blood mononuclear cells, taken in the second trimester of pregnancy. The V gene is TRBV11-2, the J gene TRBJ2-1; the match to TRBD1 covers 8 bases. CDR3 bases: TGTGCCAGCAGCGAAAGGACAGGGACCAATGAGCAGTTCTTC. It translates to CASSERTGTNEQFF.